These 7 T cell receptor beta chains came from one sample sequenced in a study of tumor-infiltrating lymphocytes in localized non-small cell lung cancer. The repertoire was sequenced with immunoSEQ multiplex PCR; TCRdb's copy has only in-frame clones and lacks some. The sample carries about 15,000 clones, approximately 62% recorded once. Sequencing input: lung tumor tissue. These receptors all stem from a human donor with non-small cell lung cancer.

V usage is TRBV7-2 and J usage is TRBJ1-4; D remains unclear. The CDR3 spans 12 residues. V was trimmed by 3 bases and J by 8 bases, leaving 7 bases between them. Per germline, CDR1 SGHTA and CDR2 FQGNSA. The CDR3 coding sequence is TGTGCCAGCAGCTTGAGGAACGAAAAACTGTTTTTT. It codes for CASSLRNEKLFF. Drawing the rest from reference TRBV7-2 and TRBJ1-4, the complete variable domain is GAGVSQSPSNKVTEKGKDVELRCDPISGHTALYWYRQSLGQGLEFLIYFQGNSAPDKSGLPSDRFSAERTGGSVSTLTIQRTQQEDSAVYLCASSLRNEKLFFGSGTQLSVL.

The V gene is TRBV5-1, the J gene TRBJ1-6; 12 bases are shared with TRBD1. There are 18 residues in the CDR3. The V gene end was trimmed by 5 bases and the J gene end by 5 bases; junction bases not matched to a gene: 11. Germline loops: CDR1 SGHRS, CDR2 YFSETQ. CDR3 nucleotide sequence: TGCGCCAGCAGTCTGACACCGGGACAGGGGGCGAATAATTCACCCCTCCACTTT. Its protein product is CASSLTPGQGANNSPLHF.

CDR3 region: CAISQTSSQETQYF. CDR3 nucleotides: TGTGCCATCAGCCAGACTAGCAGTCAAGAGACCCAGTACTTC. The chain recombines TRBV10-3 with TRBJ2-5; 7 bases align to TRBD2. Germline CDR1 and CDR2: ENHRY and SYGVKD. V lost 6 bases, J lost 2 bases, and 6 bases stayed unmatched. This CDR3 contains 14 residues.

The V gene is TRBV18, the J gene TRBJ1-1; 7 positions agree with TRBD1. The CDR3 is 15 residues long. Losses at the gene ends were 5 bases for V and 1 base for J; bases not matched to a gene: 7. Germline lookup yields CDR1 KGHSH and CDR2 LQKENI. CDR3 nucleotide sequence: TGTGCCAGCTCAGGCCTATCAGGGGGGAACACTGAAGCTTTCTTT. Encoded protein: CASSGLSGGNTEAFF.

V is TRBV4-2 and J is TRBJ2-3, with unresolved D. Germline CDR1 reads LGHNA; CDR2 reads YNFKEQ. V was clipped by 11 bases and J by 1 base, with 19 bases between them. The CDR3 sequence is 15 residues long. CDR3 DNA: TGTGCCGCCTCAATAGGAGCACCCGGCACAGATACGCAGTATTTT. Protein: CAASIGAPGTDTQYF.

V gene TRBV4-1 combines with J gene TRBJ2-5; D remains ambiguous. Germline V lookup: CDR1 MGHRA, CDR2 YSYEKL. The CDR3 spans 16 residues. V lost 1 base to trimming and J lost 0 bases, with 12 bases between them. CDR3 in DNA: TGCGCCAGCAGCCAAGGGAATGGGGTGTACCAAGAGACCCAGTACTTC. Translated, it gives CASSQGNGVYQETQYF.

The table lists this clone with a count of one. The V and J genes are TRBV4-3 and TRBJ2-6; D possibly uses TRBD1 or TRBD2 (5 bases each). This CDR3 spans 18 amino acids. V lost 1 base, J lost 0 bases, and 13 bases lay in between. CDR1 and CDR2 (germline): LGHNA, YSLEER. CDR3 in amino acids: CASSQVAGTSSGANVLTF. CDR3 coding DNA: TGCGCCAGCAGCCAAGTGGCAGGGACGAGCTCTGGGGCCAACGTCCTGACTTTC.